The 10 T cell receptor beta chains listed next were all sequenced from one sample in a study of blood T cell repertoires in COVID-19. Profiling relied on immunoSEQ multiplex PCR, and the TCRdb table lists in-frame clones only, not all of them. The sample shows roughly 260,000 clones, 86% of them seen only once. Input material: peripheral blood. The receptors were gathered from a man in his forties or fifties who had recovered from COVID-19.

This chain links TRBV11-3 with TRBJ1-1; 9 bases agree with TRBD1. This CDR3 contains 14 residues. In germline, CDR1 is SGHNT, CDR2 YENEEA. Germline trimming cut 5 bases from V and 4 bases from J; bases unmatched to any gene: 5. The chain's CDR3 is CASSPRTGATEAFF. In DNA, the CDR3 is TGTGCCAGCAGCCCTCGGACAGGGGCCACTGAAGCTTTCTTT.

On this clone itself: Other DNA sequences in this specimen translate into the identical CDR3. The chain couples TRBV6-1 to TRBJ2-1, with 7 positions matching TRBD2. Germline assignment: CDR1 MNHNS and CDR2 SASEGT. Trimming removed 2 bases from V and 1 base from J; junction bases left unmatched: 2. This CDR3 has 15 amino acids. The CDR3 spells CASSESGGSYNEQFF. CDR3 coding DNA: TGTGCCAGCAGTGAATCCGGGGGGTCCTACAATGAGCAGTTCTTC.

The chain combines TRBV5-8 with TRBJ1-2; perhaps TRBD1 as D (6 bases). Germline V gene sequence: CDR1 SGHTS, CDR2 YDEGEE. Trimming cost V 0 bases and J 1 base, with 10 bases left between them. The CDR3 length is 15 residues. The CDR3 loop reads CASSLGRGFNYGYTF. In DNA, the CDR3 is TGTGCCAGCAGCTTGGGCAGGGGCTTTAACTATGGCTACACCTTC. Based on the CDR3 plus reference TRBV5-8 and TRBJ1-2, the full variable domain is EAGVTQSPTHLIKTRGQQATLRCSPISGHTSVYWYQQALGLGLQFLLWYDEGEERNRGNFPPRFSGRQFPNYSSELNVNALELEDSALYLCASSLGRGFNYGYTFGSGTRLTVV.

This chain uses TRBV7-2 with TRBJ2-1, with 8 bases aligning to TRBD2. Germline V gene sequence: CDR1 SGHTA, CDR2 FQGNSA. Trimming removed 5 bases from V and 2 bases from J; junction bases left unmatched: 8. The CDR3 is made up of 16 amino acids. The CDR3 DNA reads TGTGCCAGCAGCCGGGGGCGGGAGGCCCCCTACAATGAGCAGTTCTTC. This sequence encodes CASSRGREAPYNEQFF.

The chain links TRBV24-1 to TRBJ1-2, with 8 positions matching TRBD1. With V trimmed by 1 base and J by 2 bases, 5 bases remained unmatched. Germline assignment: CDR1 KGHDR and CDR2 SFDVKD. This CDR3 region has 16 residues. CDR3 region: CATSDFGTGFNYGYTF. The CDR3 DNA reads as TGTGCCACCAGTGATTTTGGGACAGGCTTCAACTATGGCTACACCTTC.

The sample holds many counts of this clone. The chain combines TRBV7-9 with TRBJ2-3, with 7 positions matching TRBD1. Germline V lookup: CDR1 SEHNR, CDR2 FQNEAQ (reference sequence). The CDR3 is 16 residues long. Trimming removed 5 bases from V and 1 base from J; junction bases left unmatched: 9. The CDR3 reads CASSPRRGQRTDTQYF. CDR3 sequence (DNA): TGTGCCAGCAGCCCCAGACGGGGACAGCGCACAGATACGCAGTATTTT.

This rearrangement joins TRBV15 to TRBJ2-1, with TRBD1 matching over 7 bases. This CDR3 spans 15 amino acids. With V trimmed by 0 bases and J by 7 bases, 6 bases remained unmatched. The germline gives CDR1 LNHNV, CDR2 YYDKDF (reference sequence). The CDR3 sequence is CATSRDYRGLNEQFF. CDR3 bases: TGTGCCACCAGCAGAGATTACAGGGGTCTAAATGAGCAGTTCTTC.

The chain is built from TRBV21-1 and TRBJ2-5; the table's TRBD1 call for D was not verified on the DNA. TRBV21-1 is an annotated pseudogene. The CDR3 totals 15 residues. DNA for the CDR3: TGTGCCAGCAGCATGTGGGACAGGGGATACGAGACCCAGTACTTC. It translates to CASSMWDRGYETQYF.

This chain links TRBV14 with TRBJ1-1; no reliable D call. Trimming pared 3 bases from V and 4 bases from J, leaving 12 bases between. Germline assignment: CDR1 SGHDN and CDR2 FVKESK. The CDR3 runs 14 residues. Here the CDR3 DNA reads TGTGCCAGCAGCCATCCAGCGAGGATCACTGAAGCTTTCTTT. Amino acid sequence: CASSHPARITEAFF. Full variable domain (remainder filled in from reference TRBV14 and TRBJ1-1): EAGVTQFPSHSVIEKGQTVTLRCDPISGHDNLYWYRRVMGKEIKFLLHFVKESKQDESGMPNNRFLAERTGGTYSTLKVQPAELEDSGVYFCASSHPARITEAFFGQGTRLTVV.

V usage is TRBV28 and J usage is TRBJ2-7; the match to TRBD2 covers 7 bases. Germline CDR1 MDHEN, CDR2 SYDVKM. The CDR3 loop spans 15 amino acids. V dropped 6 bases and J dropped 5; count of bases not matched to a gene: 13. The CDR3, as DNA: TGTGCCAGCAGCTCTCAAAGGGAGGGGCTCAACGAGCAGTACTTC. This codes for CASSSQREGLNEQYF. The complete variable domain, with remaining parts taken from reference TRBV28 and TRBJ2-7, reads DVKVTQSSRYLVKRTGEKVFLECVQDMDHENMFWYRQDPGLGLRLIYFSYDVKMKEKGDIPEGYSVSREKKERFSLILESASTNQTSMYLCASSSQREGLNEQYFGPGTRLTVT.